The TCR beta chain described here comes from a study of T-cell reconstitution after alpha-beta-depleted transplantation in children. Study conclusions and caveats: Alpha-beta T cells about two months after transplant reportedly derived from several hundred expanded graft clones.

Unique molecular identifiers featured in how the TCRbeta library was prepared. From the PCR reads, TCRdb called clonotypes with MiXCR, one entry per CDR3 protein. The sample holds approximately 230,000 distinct CDR3 sequences, about 24% seen once. The CDR3 is made up of 14 amino acids. J gave up 7 bases and V 3 bases, and 5 bases lay outside the gene matches. The V gene's germline CDR1 is MNHNS and CDR2 SASEGT. A word on this clonotype: Antigen unknown.

The clonotype originates from a female patient aged 2-9 years who had a stem cell transplant for congenital amegakaryocytic thrombocytopenia, so the T cells may come from the graft donor. This specimen consisted of PBMCs, mostly from graft donor cells, obtained 360 days after TCRalphabeta/CD19-depleted stem cell transplant. The chain uses TRBV6-1 and TRBJ2-1, with TRBD1 matching over 8 bases. CDR3 sequence: CASSDRQGWNEQFF. The CDR3, as DNA: TGTGCCAGCAGTGACCGACAGGGGTGGAATGAGCAGTTCTTC.